A selection of T cell receptor beta chains follows, all from one sample in a study of blood T cell repertoires in COVID-19. Profiling relied on immunoSEQ multiplex PCR, and the TCRdb table lists in-frame clones only, not all of them. The table shows some 15,000 clones, with 80% to 95% occurring only once. Input material: peripheral blood. The receptors were gathered from a human donor in a cohort sampled during active COVID-19. Both conserved end residues are part of each CDR3. Each record gives: J gene, V gene, clone size, D gene, CDR3 protein, CDR3 DNA. D genes are given only for firm matches. Size is omitted from some rows. Given values are once, few, many or a class for expanded clones.

j_gene: TRBJ2-1
v_gene: TRBV2
abundance: .
d_gene: .
CDR3aa: CASVTSYNEQFF
CDR3nt: TGTGCCAGCGTGACTTCCTACAATGAGCAGTTCTTC

j_gene: TRBJ2-3
v_gene: TRBV11-3
abundance: .
d_gene: .
CDR3aa: CASRGASTDTQYF
CDR3nt: TGTGCCAGCAGAGGGGCTAGCACAGATACGCAGTATTTT

j_gene: TRBJ2-5
v_gene: TRBV27
abundance: .
d_gene: TRBD2
CDR3aa: CASLKVGRGQETQYF
CDR3nt: TGTGCCAGCCTGAAGGTCGGGAGGGGGCAAGAGACCCAGTACTTC

j_gene: TRBJ2-7
v_gene: TRBV7-2
abundance: .
d_gene: TRBD1
CDR3aa: CASSSRLTGTYEQYF
CDR3nt: TGTGCCAGCAGCTCACGCTTGACAGGGACCTACGAGCAGTACTTC

j_gene: TRBJ2-1
v_gene: TRBV7-8
abundance: .
d_gene: TRBD2
CDR3aa: CASIETSGYSYNEQFF
CDR3nt: TGTGCCAGCATCGAGACTAGCGGGTACTCCTACAATGAGCAGTTCTTC

j_gene: TRBJ1-6
v_gene: TRBV5-1
abundance: .
d_gene: TRBD1
CDR3aa: CASSILAGTDPGTPLHF
CDR3nt: TGCGCCAGCAGCATACTAGCCGGGACAGACCCCGGCACACCCCTCCACTTT

j_gene: TRBJ1-2
v_gene: TRBV6-5
abundance: .
d_gene: TRBD1
CDR3aa: CASSRTGEGNYGYTF
CDR3nt: TGTGCCAGCAGTCGGACAGGGGAAGGAAACTATGGCTACACCTTC

j_gene: TRBJ1-5
v_gene: TRBV18
abundance: once
d_gene: TRBD1
CDR3aa: CASSPSITGGNQPQHF
CDR3nt: TGTGCCAGCTCACCTTCGATTACAGGGGGCAATCAGCCCCAGCATTTT

j_gene: TRBJ2-1
v_gene: TRBV15
abundance: .
d_gene: TRBD1
CDR3aa: CATSRDPGQGAIYNEQFF
CDR3nt: TGTGCCACCAGCAGAGACCCGGGACAGGGGGCAATCTACAATGAGCAGTTCTTC

j_gene: TRBJ1-4
v_gene: TRBV5-1
abundance: .
d_gene: .
CDR3aa: CASSATGSTNEKLFF
CDR3nt: TGCGCCAGCAGCGCCACAGGATCAACTAATGAAAAACTGTTTTTT

j_gene: TRBJ2-3
v_gene: TRBV14
abundance: .
d_gene: TRBD2
CDR3aa: CASSQDLPGLAGVDTQYF
CDR3nt: TGTGCCAGCAGCCAAGATCTGCCGGGACTAGCGGGAGTAGATACGCAGTATTTT

j_gene: TRBJ2-2
v_gene: TRBV6-1
abundance: .
d_gene: .
CDR3aa: CASNGASGLNTGELFF
CDR3nt: TGTGCCAGCAATGGAGCGTCGGGACTGAACACCGGGGAGCTGTTTTTT

j_gene: TRBJ2-1
v_gene: TRBV28
abundance: .
d_gene: .
CDR3aa: CASMSDRTYNEQFF
CDR3nt: TGTGCCAGCATGTCCGACAGGACGTACAATGAGCAGTTCTTC

j_gene: TRBJ1-1
v_gene: TRBV28
abundance: .
d_gene: TRBD1
CDR3aa: CASSFPRGLDRGKAFF
CDR3nt: TGTGCCAGCAGTTTCCCCCGGGGATTAGACAGGGGAAAAGCTTTCTTT

j_gene: TRBJ2-1
v_gene: TRBV4-2
abundance: .
d_gene: .
CDR3aa: CASSHIGDEQFF
CDR3nt: TGTGCCAGCAGCCATATAGGGGATGAGCAGTTCTTC

j_gene: TRBJ2-2
v_gene: TRBV15
abundance: .
d_gene: TRBD1
CDR3aa: CATSRGGTGVTGELFF
CDR3nt: TGTGCCACCAGCAGAGGGGGGACAGGGGTCACCGGGGAGCTGTTTTTT

j_gene: TRBJ2-5
v_gene: TRBV10-3
abundance: .
d_gene: .
CDR3aa: CAISDWGQEQETQYF
CDR3nt: TGTGCCATCAGTGACTGGGGACAAGAGCAGGAGACCCAGTACTTC

j_gene: TRBJ2-1
v_gene: TRBV13
abundance: .
d_gene: .
CDR3aa: CASSLPRGNEQFF
CDR3nt: TGTGCCAGCAGCTTACCCCGGGGAAATGAGCAGTTCTTC

j_gene: TRBJ1-3
v_gene: TRBV7-6
abundance: .
d_gene: .
CDR3aa: CASSLGPSSGNTIYF
CDR3nt: TGTGCCAGCAGCTTAGGCCCCAGTTCTGGAAACACCATATATTTT

j_gene: TRBJ2-1
v_gene: TRBV7-2
abundance: .
d_gene: TRBD1
CDR3aa: CASSPTGGIGEQFF
CDR3nt: TGTGCCAGCAGCCCTACAGGGGGCATAGGTGAGCAGTTCTTC

j_gene: TRBJ2-1
v_gene: TRBV7-2
abundance: .
d_gene: TRBD2
CDR3aa: CASSSTSGRSNEQFF
CDR3nt: TGTGCCAGCAGTTCGACTAGCGGGAGGAGCAATGAGCAGTTCTTC

j_gene: TRBJ2-1
v_gene: TRBV18
abundance: .
d_gene: TRBD1
CDR3aa: CASSPLARDSYTDEQFF
CDR3nt: TGTGCCAGCTCACCGCTTGCCCGGGACAGTTACACTGATGAGCAGTTCTTC

j_gene: TRBJ2-1
v_gene: TRBV7-8
abundance: .
d_gene: .
CDR3aa: CASSLRYEGDEQFF
CDR3nt: TGTGCCAGCAGCTTGCGGTATGAGGGGGATGAGCAGTTCTTC

j_gene: TRBJ2-2
v_gene: TRBV27
abundance: .
d_gene: .
CDR3aa: CASSFHGGNTGELFF
CDR3nt: TGTGCCAGCAGTTTCCACGGGGGTAACACCGGGGAGCTGTTTTTT

j_gene: TRBJ2-3
v_gene: TRBV9
abundance: few
d_gene: TRBD2
CDR3aa: CASSVGRLAGVADTQYF
CDR3nt: TGTGCCAGCAGCGTAGGTCGGCTAGCGGGAGTTGCAGATACGCAGTATTTT

j_gene: TRBJ2-1
v_gene: TRBV27
abundance: .
d_gene: TRBD1
CDR3aa: CASSPTGSSYNEQFF
CDR3nt: TGTGCCAGCAGTCCGACAGGGAGCTCCTACAATGAGCAGTTCTTC

j_gene: TRBJ2-1
v_gene: TRBV19
abundance: .
d_gene: TRBD2
CDR3aa: CASSPNRAGGESSYNEQFF
CDR3nt: TGTGCCAGTAGTCCCAACCGGGCGGGGGGCGAAAGCTCCTACAATGAGCAGTTCTTC

j_gene: TRBJ1-1
v_gene: TRBV19
abundance: .
d_gene: TRBD1
CDR3aa: CASSLKTGSRTEAFF
CDR3nt: TGTGCCAGTAGTCTCAAGACAGGGTCGAGAACTGAAGCTTTCTTT

j_gene: TRBJ2-7
v_gene: TRBV5-1
abundance: .
d_gene: TRBD1
CDR3aa: CASSVPRDSSYEQYF
CDR3nt: TGCGCCAGCAGCGTACCCCGGGACAGCTCCTACGAGCAGTACTTC

j_gene: TRBJ1-1
v_gene: TRBV2
abundance: .
d_gene: TRBD1
CDR3aa: CASSDNLDRVDLAFF
CDR3nt: TGTGCCAGCAGTGATAACCTGGACAGGGTCGATCTGGCTTTCTTT

j_gene: TRBJ1-2
v_gene: TRBV7-9
abundance: .
d_gene: TRBD1
CDR3aa: CASSPGQGASPNYGYTF
CDR3nt: TGTGCCAGCAGCCCTGGACAGGGGGCGAGTCCTAACTATGGCTACACCTTC

j_gene: TRBJ1-3
v_gene: TRBV14
abundance: .
d_gene: .
CDR3aa: CASSQEEEESSGNTIYF
CDR3nt: TGTGCCAGCAGCCAAGAGGAGGAGGAAAGCTCTGGAAACACCATATATTTT

j_gene: TRBJ2-7
v_gene: TRBV13
abundance: .
d_gene: .
CDR3aa: CASSLAGHSYEQYF
CDR3nt: TGTGCCAGCAGCTTAGCAGGGCATAGTTACGAGCAGTACTTC